This T cell receptor (beta chain) was sequenced during a study of T cells after yellow fever vaccination. Broader study findings: CD4 and CD8 compartments shared a small share of clonotypes, likely from convergent recombination.

Trimming took 7 bases from V and 5 from J, leaving 9 bases between them. From germline, CDR1 is SNHLY and CDR2 FYNNEI. This CDR3 is 11 amino acids long. From the 5' RACE reads, TCRdb called clonotypes with MiXCR, one entry per CDR3 protein. The sample records under 550,000 distinct CDR3 sequences, 20% to 25% being singletons. Comments on this clonotype: The antigen is unknown.

The chain couples TRBV2 to TRBJ2-7; D might be TRBD2 (5 bases). This TCR was sampled from a young man who received the YFV17D yellow fever vaccine. The source material was PBMCs, sampled about 21 days after the first yellow fever vaccination. The CDR3 spells CASTGFDEQYV. In DNA form, the CDR3 reads TGTGCCAGCACGGGGTTCGACGAGCAGTACGTC.